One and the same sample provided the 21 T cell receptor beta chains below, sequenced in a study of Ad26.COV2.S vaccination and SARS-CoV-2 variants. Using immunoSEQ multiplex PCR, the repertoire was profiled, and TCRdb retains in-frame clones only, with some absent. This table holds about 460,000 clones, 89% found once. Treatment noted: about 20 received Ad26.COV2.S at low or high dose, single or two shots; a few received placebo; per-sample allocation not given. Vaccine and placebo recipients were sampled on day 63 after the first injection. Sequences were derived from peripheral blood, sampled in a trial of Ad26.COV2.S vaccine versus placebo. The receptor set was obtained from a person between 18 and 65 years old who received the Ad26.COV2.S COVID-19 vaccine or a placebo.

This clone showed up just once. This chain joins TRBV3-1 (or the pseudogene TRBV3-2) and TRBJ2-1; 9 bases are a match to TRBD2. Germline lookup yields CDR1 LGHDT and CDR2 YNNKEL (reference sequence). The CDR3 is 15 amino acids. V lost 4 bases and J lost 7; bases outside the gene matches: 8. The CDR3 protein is CASSRVAGVINEQFF. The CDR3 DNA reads TGTGCCAGCAGCCGCGTAGCGGGAGTCATAAATGAGCAGTTCTTC.

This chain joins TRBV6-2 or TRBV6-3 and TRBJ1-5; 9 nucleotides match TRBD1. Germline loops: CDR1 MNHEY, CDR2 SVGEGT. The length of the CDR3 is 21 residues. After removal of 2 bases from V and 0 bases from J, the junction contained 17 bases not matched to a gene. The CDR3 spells CASSYNVFRDRVNYSNQPQHF. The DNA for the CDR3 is TGTGCCAGCAGTTACAACGTGTTCCGGGACAGGGTGAACTATAGCAATCAGCCCCAGCATTTT.

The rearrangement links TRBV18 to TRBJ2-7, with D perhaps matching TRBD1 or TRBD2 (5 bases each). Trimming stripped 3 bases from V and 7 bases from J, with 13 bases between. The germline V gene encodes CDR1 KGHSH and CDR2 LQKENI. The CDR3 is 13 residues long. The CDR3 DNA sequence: TGTGCCAGCTCACCGGGGCTAGAGGGGGAGCAGTACTTC. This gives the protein CASSPGLEGEQYF.

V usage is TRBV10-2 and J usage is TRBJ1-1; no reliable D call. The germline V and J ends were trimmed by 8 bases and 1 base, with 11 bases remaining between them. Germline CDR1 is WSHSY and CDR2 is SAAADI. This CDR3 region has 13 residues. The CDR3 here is CASVREQNTEAFF. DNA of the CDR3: TGCGCCAGCGTCCGGGAACAGAACACTGAAGCTTTCTTT.

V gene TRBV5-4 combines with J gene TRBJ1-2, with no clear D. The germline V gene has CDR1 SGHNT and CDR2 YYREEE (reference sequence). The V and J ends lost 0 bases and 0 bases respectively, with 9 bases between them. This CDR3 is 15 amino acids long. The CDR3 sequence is CASSLVGRSNYGYTF. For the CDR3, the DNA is TGTGCCAGCAGCTTGGTGGGGAGATCTAACTATGGCTACACCTTC.

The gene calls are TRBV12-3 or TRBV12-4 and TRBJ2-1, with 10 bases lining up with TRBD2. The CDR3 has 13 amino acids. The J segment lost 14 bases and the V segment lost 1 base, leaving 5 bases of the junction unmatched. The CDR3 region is CASSLDPGTSEFF. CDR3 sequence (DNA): TGTGCCAGCAGTTTAGATCCCGGGACTAGCGAGTTCTTC.

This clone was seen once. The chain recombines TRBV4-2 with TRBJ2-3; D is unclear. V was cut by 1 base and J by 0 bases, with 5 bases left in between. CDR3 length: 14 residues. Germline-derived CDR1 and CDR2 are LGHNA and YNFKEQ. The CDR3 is CASSQALSTDTQYF. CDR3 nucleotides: TGTGCCAGCAGCCAAGCTCTGAGCACAGATACGCAGTATTTT.

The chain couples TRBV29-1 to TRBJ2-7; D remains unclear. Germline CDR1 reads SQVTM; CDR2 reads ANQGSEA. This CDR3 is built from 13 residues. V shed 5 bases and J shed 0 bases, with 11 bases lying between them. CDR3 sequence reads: CSVHVPSSYEQYF. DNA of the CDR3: TGCAGCGTTCACGTCCCCAGCTCCTACGAGCAGTACTTC.

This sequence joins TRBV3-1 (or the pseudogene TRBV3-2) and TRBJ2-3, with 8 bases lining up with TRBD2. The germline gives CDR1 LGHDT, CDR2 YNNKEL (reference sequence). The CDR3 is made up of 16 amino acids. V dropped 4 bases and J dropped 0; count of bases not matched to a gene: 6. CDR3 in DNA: TGTGCCAGCAGCCGAAGAGGACTAGCTAGCACAGATACGCAGTATTTT. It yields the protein CASSRRGLASTDTQYF.

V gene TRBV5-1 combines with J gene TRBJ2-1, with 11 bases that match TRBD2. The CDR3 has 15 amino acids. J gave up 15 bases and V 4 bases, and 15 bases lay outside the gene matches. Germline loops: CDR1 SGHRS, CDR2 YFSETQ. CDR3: CASSRGATSGDIWFF. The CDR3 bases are TGCGCCAGCAGCCGAGGGGCGACTAGCGGGGATATCTGGTTCTTC.

CDR3 bases: TGTGCCAGCAGTCCGACTAGCGGGGGGCCGAACACCGGGGAGCTGTTTTTT. This translates into CASSPTSGGPNTGELFF. The chain joins TRBV27 to TRBJ2-2, with TRBD2 identical over 13 bases. Germline assignment: CDR1 MNHEY and CDR2 SMNVEV (reference sequence). The CDR3 runs 17 residues. Trimming cost V 5 bases and J 0 bases; bases outside gene matches: 3.

The CDR3 protein is CASSLSQVRTYEQYF. As DNA, the CDR3 is TGTGCCAGCAGCTTGAGTCAGGTGAGGACCTACGAGCAGTACTTC. The rearrangement links TRBV11-2 to TRBJ2-7; D is unclear. The CDR3 is 15 residues long. V was pared by 3 bases and J by 2 bases, with 14 bases between. Per germline, CDR1 SGHAT and CDR2 FQNNGV.

Here the CDR3 reads CASSTSGRATNEQFF. Here the CDR3 DNA reads TGTGCCAGCAGCACGAGCGGGAGGGCCACGAATGAGCAGTTCTTC. V usage is TRBV6-5 and J usage is TRBJ2-1; 10 positions match TRBD2. The CDR3 consists of 15 residues. With 6 bases clipped from V and 7 bases from J, the junction kept 9 bases outside the gene matches. The germline CDR1 and CDR2 sequences are MNHEY and SVGAGI.

The CDR3 protein is CASSIRNPILPGELFF. CDR3 bases: TGTGCCAGCAGCATACGAAACCCCATTCTCCCCGGGGAGCTGTTTTTT. This chain uses TRBV7-8 with TRBJ2-2; D unresolved. The CDR3 is made up of 16 amino acids. The V end was cut by 5 bases, the J end by 6 bases, with 19 bases between. CDR1 is SGHVS and CDR2 is FQNEAQ in the germline V gene.

The DNA of the CDR3 is TGTGCCAGCAGCCAGAACAGGGGTTTGAGAACTGAAGCTTTCTTT. Translating it yields CASSQNRGLRTEAFF. The chain links TRBV5-8 to TRBJ1-1; 7 bases match TRBD1. The CDR3 runs to 15 residues. The V gene end was trimmed by 4 bases and the J gene end by 5 bases; junction bases not matched to a gene: 11. CDR1 is SGHTS and CDR2 is YDEGEE in the germline V gene.

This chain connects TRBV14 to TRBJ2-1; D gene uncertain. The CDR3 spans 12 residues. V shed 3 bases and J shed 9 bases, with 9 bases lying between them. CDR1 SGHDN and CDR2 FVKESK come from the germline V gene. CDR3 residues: CASSHGQGEQFF. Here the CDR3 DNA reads TGTGCCAGCAGCCACGGCCAAGGTGAGCAGTTCTTC.

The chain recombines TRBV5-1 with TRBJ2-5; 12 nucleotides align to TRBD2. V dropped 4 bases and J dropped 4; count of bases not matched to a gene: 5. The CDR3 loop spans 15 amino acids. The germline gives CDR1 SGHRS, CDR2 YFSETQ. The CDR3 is CASSVTSGRGETQYF. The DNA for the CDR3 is TGCGCCAGCAGCGTGACTAGCGGGAGAGGAGAGACCCAGTACTTC.

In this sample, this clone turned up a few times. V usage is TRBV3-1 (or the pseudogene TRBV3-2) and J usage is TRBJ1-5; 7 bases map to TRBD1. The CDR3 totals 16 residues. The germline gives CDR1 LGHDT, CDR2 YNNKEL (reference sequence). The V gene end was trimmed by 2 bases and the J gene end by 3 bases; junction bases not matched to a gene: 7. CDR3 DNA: TGTGCCAGCAGCCAATCCCAGGGACAGTTCAATCAGCCCCAGCATTTT. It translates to CASSQSQGQFNQPQHF.

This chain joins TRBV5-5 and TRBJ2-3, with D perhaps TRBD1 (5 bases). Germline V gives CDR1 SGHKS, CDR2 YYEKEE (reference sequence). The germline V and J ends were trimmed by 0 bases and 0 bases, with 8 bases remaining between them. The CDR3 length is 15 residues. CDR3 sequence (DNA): TGTGCCAGCAGCTTGGTTCAGGGAAGCACAGATACGCAGTATTTT. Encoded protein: CASSLVQGSTDTQYF.

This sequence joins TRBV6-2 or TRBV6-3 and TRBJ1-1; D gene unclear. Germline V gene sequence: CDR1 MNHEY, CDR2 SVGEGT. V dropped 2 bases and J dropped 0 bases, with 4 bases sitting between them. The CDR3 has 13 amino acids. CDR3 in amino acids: CASSYKVNTEAFF. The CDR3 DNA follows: TGTGCCAGCAGTTACAAGGTGAACACTGAAGCTTTCTTT.

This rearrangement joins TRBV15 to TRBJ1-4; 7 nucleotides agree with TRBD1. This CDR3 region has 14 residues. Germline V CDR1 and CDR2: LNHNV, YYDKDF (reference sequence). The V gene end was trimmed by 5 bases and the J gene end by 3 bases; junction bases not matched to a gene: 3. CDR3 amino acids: CATSSGQPNEKLFF. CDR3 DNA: TGTGCCACCAGCTCGGGACAGCCTAATGAAAAACTGTTTTTT.